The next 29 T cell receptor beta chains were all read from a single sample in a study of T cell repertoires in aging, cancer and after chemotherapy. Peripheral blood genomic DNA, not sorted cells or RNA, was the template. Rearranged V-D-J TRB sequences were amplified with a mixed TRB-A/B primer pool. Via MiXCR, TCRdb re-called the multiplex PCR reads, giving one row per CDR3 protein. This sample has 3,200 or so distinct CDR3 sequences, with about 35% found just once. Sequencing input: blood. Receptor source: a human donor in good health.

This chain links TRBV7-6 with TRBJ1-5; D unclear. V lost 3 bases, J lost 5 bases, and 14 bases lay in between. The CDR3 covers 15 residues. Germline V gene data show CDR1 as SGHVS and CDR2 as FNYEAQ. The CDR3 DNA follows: TGTGCCAGCAGCTTCACCCAGGCGAATTATCAGCCCCAGCATTTT. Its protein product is CASSFTQANYQPQHF.

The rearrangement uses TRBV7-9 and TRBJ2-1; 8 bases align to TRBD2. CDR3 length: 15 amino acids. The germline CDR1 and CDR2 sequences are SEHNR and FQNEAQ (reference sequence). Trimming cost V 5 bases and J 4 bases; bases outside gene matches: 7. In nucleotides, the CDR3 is TGTGCCAGCAGCCCCATGTGCGGGGGGTACAATGAGCAGTTCTTC. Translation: CASSPMCGGYNEQFF.

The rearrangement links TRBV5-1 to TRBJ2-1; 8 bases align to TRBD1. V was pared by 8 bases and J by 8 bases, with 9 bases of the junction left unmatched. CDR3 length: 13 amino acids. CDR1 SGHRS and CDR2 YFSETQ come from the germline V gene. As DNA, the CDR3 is TGCGCCAGTTCCAGGGGGCCCATGGATGAGCAGTTCTTC. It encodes CASSRGPMDEQFF.

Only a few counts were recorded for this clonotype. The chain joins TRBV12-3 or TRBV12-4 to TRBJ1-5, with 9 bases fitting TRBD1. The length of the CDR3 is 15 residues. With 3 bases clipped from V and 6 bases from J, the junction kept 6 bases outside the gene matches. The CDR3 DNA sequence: TGTGCCAGCAGTTTCAGGGGACAGGGTGGTCAGCCCCAGCATTTT. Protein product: CASSFRGQGGQPQHF.

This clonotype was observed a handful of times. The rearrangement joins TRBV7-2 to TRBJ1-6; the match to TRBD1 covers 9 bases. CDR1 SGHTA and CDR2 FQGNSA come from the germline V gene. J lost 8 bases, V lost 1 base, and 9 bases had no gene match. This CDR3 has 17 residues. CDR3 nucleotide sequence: TGTGCCAGCAGCTTAGTAGTGGGGACAGGGACAGATTCACCCCTCCACTTT. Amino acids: CASSLVVGTGTDSPLHF.

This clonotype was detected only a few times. In DNA, the CDR3 is TGTGCCAGCTCACCATTGCGGGACACCGAGGGCTACACCTTC. Translating it yields CASSPLRDTEGYTF. This chain uses TRBV18 with TRBJ1-2, with D possibly being TRBD1 (6 bases). The CDR3 runs to 14 residues. The germline gives CDR1 KGHSH, CDR2 LQKENI. With 2 bases removed from V and 8 bases from J, the gap between germline ends came to 15 bases. The full variable domain, in which reference TRBV18 and TRBJ1-2 provide the parts outside the CDR3, is NAGVMQNPRHLVRRRGQEARLRCSPMKGHSHVYWYRQLPEEGLKFMVYLQKENIIDESGMPKERFSAEFPKEGPSILRIQQVVRGDSAAYFCASSPLRDTEGYTFGSGTRLTVV.

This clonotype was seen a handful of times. In DNA form, the CDR3 reads TGTGCCAGCAGCCTTCATGATAATTCACCCCTCCACTTT. Protein sequence: CASSLHDNSPLHF. This chain connects TRBV7-6 to TRBJ1-6; D is unclear. There are 13 residues in the CDR3. Between the trimmed V and J ends, which lost 5 bases and 5 bases, there was a span of 7 bases. In germline, CDR1 is SGHVS, CDR2 FNYEAQ.

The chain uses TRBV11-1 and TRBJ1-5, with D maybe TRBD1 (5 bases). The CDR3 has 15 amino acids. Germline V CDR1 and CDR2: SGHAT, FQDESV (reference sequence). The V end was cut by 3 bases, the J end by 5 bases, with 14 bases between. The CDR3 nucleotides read TGTGCCAGCAGCTTGGACGGAGGGGTTTATCAGCCCCAGCATTTT. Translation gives CASSLDGGVYQPQHF.

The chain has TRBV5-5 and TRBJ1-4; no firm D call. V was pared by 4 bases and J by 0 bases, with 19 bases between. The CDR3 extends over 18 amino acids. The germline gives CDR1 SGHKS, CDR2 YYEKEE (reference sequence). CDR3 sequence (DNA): TGTGCCAGCAGCCCCCACCCCCGACACAGAGCAACTAATGAAAAACTGTTTTTT. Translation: CASSPHPRHRATNEKLFF.

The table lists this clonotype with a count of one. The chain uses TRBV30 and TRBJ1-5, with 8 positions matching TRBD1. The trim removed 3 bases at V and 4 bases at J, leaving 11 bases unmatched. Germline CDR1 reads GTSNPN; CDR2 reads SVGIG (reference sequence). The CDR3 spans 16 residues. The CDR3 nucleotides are TGTGCCTGGAGGGGGCGAGGACAGGGAGGAAATCAGCCCCAGCATTTT. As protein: CAWRGRGQGGNQPQHF. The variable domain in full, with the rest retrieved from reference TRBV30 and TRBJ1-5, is SQTIHQWPATLVQPVGSPLSLECTVEGTSNPNLYWYRQAAGRGLQLLFYSVGIGQISSEVPQNLSASRPQDRQFILSSKKLLLSDSGFYLCAWRGRGQGGNQPQHFGDGTRLSIL.

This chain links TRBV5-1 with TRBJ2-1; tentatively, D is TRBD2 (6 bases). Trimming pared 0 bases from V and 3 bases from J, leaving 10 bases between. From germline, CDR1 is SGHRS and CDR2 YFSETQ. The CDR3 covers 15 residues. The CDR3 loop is CASSLGGAVYNEQFF. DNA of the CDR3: TGCGCCAGCAGCTTGGGCGGGGCGGTCTACAATGAGCAGTTCTTC.

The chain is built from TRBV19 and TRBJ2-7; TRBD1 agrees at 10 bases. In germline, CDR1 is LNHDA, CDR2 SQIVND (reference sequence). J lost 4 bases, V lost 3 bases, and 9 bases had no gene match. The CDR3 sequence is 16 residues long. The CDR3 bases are TGTGCCAGTAGTATTCTACATGGACAGGGGGGGTACGAGCAGTACTTC. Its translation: CASSILHGQGGYEQYF.

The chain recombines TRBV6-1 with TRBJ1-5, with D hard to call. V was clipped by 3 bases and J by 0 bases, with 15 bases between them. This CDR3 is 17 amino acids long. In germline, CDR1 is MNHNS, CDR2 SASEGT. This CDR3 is CASSERTAGYSNQPQHF. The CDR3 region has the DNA TGTGCCAGCAGTGAGCGTACAGCTGGTTATAGCAATCAGCCCCAGCATTTT.

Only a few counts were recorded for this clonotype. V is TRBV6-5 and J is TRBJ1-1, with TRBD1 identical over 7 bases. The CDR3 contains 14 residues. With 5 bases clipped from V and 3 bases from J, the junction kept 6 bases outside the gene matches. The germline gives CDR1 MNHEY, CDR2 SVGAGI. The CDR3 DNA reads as TGTGCCAGCAGTAGACAGGGAGAGTACACTGAAGCTTTCTTT. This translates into CASSRQGEYTEAFF.

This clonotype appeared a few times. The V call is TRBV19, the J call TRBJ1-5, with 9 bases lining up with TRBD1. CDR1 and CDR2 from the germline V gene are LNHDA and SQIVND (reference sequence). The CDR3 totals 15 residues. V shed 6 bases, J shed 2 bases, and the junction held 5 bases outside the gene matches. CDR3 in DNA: TGTGCCAGTAGAGCGGACAGGGGTGGCAATCAGCCCCAGCATTTT. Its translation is CASRADRGGNQPQHF.

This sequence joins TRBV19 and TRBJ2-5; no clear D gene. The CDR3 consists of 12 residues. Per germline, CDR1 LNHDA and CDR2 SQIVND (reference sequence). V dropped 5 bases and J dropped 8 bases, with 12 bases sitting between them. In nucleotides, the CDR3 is TGTGCCAGTAGTTCCCCGGGCCTTACCCAGTACTTC. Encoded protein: CASSSPGLTQYF.

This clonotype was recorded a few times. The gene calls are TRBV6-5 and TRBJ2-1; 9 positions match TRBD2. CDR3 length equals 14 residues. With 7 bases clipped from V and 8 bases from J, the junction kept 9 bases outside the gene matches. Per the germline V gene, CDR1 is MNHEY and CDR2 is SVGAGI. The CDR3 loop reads CASMEGLASHEQFF. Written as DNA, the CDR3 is TGTGCCAGCATGGAGGGACTAGCCTCCCATGAGCAGTTCTTC.

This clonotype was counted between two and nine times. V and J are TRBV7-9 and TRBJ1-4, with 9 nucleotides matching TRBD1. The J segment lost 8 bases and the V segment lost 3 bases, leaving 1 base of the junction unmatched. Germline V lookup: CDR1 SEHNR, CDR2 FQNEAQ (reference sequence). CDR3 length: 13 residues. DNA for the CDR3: TGTGCCAGCAGCTTGGGACAGGGAGAAAAACTGTTTTTT. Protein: CASSLGQGEKLFF.

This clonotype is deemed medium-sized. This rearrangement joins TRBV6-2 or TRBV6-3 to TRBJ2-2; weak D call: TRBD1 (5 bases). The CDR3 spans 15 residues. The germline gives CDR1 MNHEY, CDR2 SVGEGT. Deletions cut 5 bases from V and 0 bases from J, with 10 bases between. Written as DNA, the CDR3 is TGTGCCAGCAGTAGACAGCTAACGAACACCGGGGAGCTGTTTTTT. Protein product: CASSRQLTNTGELFF.

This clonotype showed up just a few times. The CDR3 reads CASSFRGLNEKLFF. The CDR3 nucleotides are TGTGCCAGCAGTTTTCGTGGCCTAAATGAAAAACTGTTTTTT. V gene TRBV12-3 or TRBV12-4 combines with J gene TRBJ1-4; no clear D gene. This CDR3 contains 14 residues. The V end lost 3 bases, the J end lost 5 bases, and 10 bases lay between the germline ends.

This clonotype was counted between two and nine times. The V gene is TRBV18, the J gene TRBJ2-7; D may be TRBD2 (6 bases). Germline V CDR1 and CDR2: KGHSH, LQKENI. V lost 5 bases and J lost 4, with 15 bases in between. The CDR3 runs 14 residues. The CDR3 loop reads CASSSPGLQYEQYF. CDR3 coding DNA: TGTGCCAGCTCATCCCCGGGACTGCAGTACGAGCAGTACTTC. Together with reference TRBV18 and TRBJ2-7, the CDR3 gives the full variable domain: NAGVMQNPRHLVRRRGQEARLRCSPMKGHSHVYWYRQLPEEGLKFMVYLQKENIIDESGMPKERFSAEFPKEGPSILRIQQVVRGDSAAYFCASSSPGLQYEQYFGPGTRLTVT.

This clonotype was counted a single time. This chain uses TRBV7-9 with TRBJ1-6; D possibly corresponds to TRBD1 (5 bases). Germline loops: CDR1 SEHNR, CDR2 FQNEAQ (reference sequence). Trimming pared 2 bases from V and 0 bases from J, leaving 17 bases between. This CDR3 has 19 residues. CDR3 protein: CASSLYRRGPSSYNSPLHF. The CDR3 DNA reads TGTGCCAGCAGCTTATACAGGAGGGGCCCAAGCTCCTATAATTCACCCCTCCACTTT.

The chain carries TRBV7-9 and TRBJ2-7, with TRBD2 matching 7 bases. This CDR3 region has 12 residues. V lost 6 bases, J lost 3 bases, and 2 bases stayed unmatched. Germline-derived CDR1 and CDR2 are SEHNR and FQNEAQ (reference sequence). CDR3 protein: CASSRDYYEQYF. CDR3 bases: TGTGCCAGCAGTCGGGACTACTACGAGCAGTACTTC.

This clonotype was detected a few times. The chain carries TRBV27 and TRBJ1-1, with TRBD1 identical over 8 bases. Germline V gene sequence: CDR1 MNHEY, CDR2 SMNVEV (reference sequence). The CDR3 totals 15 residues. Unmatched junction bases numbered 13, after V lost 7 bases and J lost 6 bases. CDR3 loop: CASTQGGRGRPEAFF. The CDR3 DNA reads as TGTGCCAGCACCCAAGGGGGCAGGGGGCGGCCTGAAGCTTTCTTT.

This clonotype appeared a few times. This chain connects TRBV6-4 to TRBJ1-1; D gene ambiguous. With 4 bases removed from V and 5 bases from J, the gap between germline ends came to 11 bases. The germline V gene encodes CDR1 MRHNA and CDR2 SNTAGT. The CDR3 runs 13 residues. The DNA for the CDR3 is TGTGCCAGCAGTGTTTCTCAACAGACTGAAGCTTTCTTT. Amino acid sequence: CASSVSQQTEAFF.

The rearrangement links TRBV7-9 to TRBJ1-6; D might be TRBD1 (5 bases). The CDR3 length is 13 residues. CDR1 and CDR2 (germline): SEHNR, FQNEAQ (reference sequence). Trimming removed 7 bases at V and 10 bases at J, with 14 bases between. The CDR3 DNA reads TGTGCCAGCACACGGGACTCCAGATCACCCCTCCACTTT. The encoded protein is CASTRDSRSPLHF.

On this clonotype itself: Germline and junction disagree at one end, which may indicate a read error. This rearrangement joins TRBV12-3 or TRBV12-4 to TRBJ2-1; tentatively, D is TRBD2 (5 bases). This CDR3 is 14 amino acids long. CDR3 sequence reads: CASSTQDFHNERFF. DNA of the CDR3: TGTGCCAGCAGTACTCAGGACTTCCACAATGAGCGGTTCTTC.

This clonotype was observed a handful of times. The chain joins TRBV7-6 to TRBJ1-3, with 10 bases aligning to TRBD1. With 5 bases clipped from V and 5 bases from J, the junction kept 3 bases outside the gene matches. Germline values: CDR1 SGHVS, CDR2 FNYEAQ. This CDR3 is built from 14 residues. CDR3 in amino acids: CASSQGQGRNTIYF. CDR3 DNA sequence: TGTGCCAGCAGCCAGGGACAGGGGAGAAACACCATATATTTT. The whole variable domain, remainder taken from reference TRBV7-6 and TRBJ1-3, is GAGVSQSPRYKVTKRGQDVALRCDPISGHVSLYWYRQALGQGPEFLTYFNYEAQQDKSGLPNDRFSAERPEGSISTLTIQRTEQRDSAMYRCASSQGQGRNTIYFGEGSWLTVV.

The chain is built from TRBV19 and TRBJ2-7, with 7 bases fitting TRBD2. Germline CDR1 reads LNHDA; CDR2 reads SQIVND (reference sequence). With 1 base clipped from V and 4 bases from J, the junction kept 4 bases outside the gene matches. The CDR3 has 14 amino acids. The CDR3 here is CASSIVGGSYEQYF. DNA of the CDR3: TGTGCCAGTAGTATAGTCGGGGGGTCGTACGAGCAGTACTTC.